The TCR beta chain under discussion was sequenced for a study of early T cells in non-severe SARS-CoV-2 infection. Overall study findings and caveats: VDJdb matches were skewed toward anti-spike CD8 T cell responses.

The protocol attached unique molecular identifiers to individual cDNA molecules. TCRdb re-called the 5' RACE reads with MiXCR, one entry per CDR3 protein. The table records some 36,000 distinct CDR3 sequences, 6.8% of them present only once. V lost 1 base and J lost 2; bases outside the gene matches: 2. Germline CDR1 reads SGHTA; CDR2 reads FQGNSA. The CDR3 runs to 15 residues. There are a few counts of this clonotype. Its antigen is as yet unknown. The receptor was isolated from an adult who was a healthcare worker with PCR-confirmed SARS-CoV-2 infection or an uninfected control (not recorded which). This chain uses TRBV7-2 with TRBJ2-4; the match to TRBD1 covers 7 bases. Material: whole blood, obtained at baseline. The CDR3 region has the DNA TGTGCCAGCAGCTTAGGACAGGGCACCAAAAACATTCAGTACTTC. It specifies CASSLGQGTKNIQYF.